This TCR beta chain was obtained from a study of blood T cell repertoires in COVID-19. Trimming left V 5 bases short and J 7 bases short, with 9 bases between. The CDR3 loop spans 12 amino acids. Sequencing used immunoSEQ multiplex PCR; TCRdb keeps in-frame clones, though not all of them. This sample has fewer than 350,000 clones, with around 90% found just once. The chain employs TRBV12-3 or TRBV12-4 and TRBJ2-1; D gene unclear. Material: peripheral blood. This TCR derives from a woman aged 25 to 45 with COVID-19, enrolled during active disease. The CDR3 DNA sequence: TGTGCCAGCAGTCCCGACTGGAATGAGCAGTTCTTC. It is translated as CASSPDWNEQFF.